This T cell receptor (beta chain) originates from a study of cytomegalovirus exposure and HLA in healthy donors. On this clone itself: As yet, its antigen is unknown.

Primers: 60 Vbeta forward and 13 Jbeta reverse. Repertoires were generated with immunoSEQ multiplex PCR, while TCRdb's copy carries only in-frame clones and drops some. Among 95,000 to 150,000 clones listed, roughly 66% were seen once. Findings and caveats of the study: The study put 150 or so TCR beta chains on its list as cytomegalovirus-associated.

CDR3 length: 13 amino acids. Germline CDR1 and CDR2: GTSNPN and SVGIG (reference sequence). The specimen was PBMCs. This TCR derives from a man younger than 30 in good health and CMV-seronegative. The V and J genes are TRBV30 and TRBJ2-5; maybe TRBD2 (6 bases). The end of the DNA is better explained by TRBJ2-7, so the J call may be wrong. CDR3 region: CAWTWRGGYEQYF. CDR3 bases: TGTGCCTGGACTTGGCGGGGCGGGTACGAGCAGTACTTC.